The 13 T cell receptor beta chains reported below all come from one sample, sequenced in a study of human T cells and chemical hapten exposure. TCRdb re-called the RACE reads through MiXCR, storing one row per CDR3 protein. The data show 370,000 or so distinct CDR3 sequences, 4.8% seen once. As for time point: patch test 1, 2 weeks after DPC sensitization. Indicated treatment: therapeutic diphenylcyclopropenone sensitization with weekly scalp DPC. This sample comprised whole blood, obtained in connection with sensitization to the hapten diphenylcyclopropenone (DPC). The receptor source for this set is a woman aged 50 to 60 with alopecia areata. Some clones in this sample may be carry-over from other donors' samples.

V and J are TRBV30 and TRBJ1-2; unclear D gene. Trimming pared 5 bases from V and 6 bases from J, leaving 10 bases between. The CDR3 sequence is 11 residues long. From germline, CDR1 is GTSNPN and CDR2 SVGIG (reference sequence). CDR3 DNA sequence: TGTGCCTGGTCACCGAGGGATGGCTACACCTTC. Protein product: CAWSPRDGYTF.

The rearrangement joins TRBV12-3 or TRBV12-4 to TRBJ2-4; the D gene is possibly TRBD1 (5 bases). CDR3 size: 14 residues. V was shortened by 8 bases and J by 0 bases, with 11 bases between the two germline ends. The DNA of the CDR3 is TGTGCCAGCGGGGCCTATCCAGCCAAAAACATTCAGTACTTC. Translation gives CASGAYPAKNIQYF.

The table lists this clonotype with many counts. J is TRBJ2-3 and V is TRBV23-1, with 11 bases matching TRBD1. TRBV23-1 is an ORF, with its function uncertain. J gave up 8 bases and V 3 bases, and 7 bases lay outside the gene matches. CDR3 length: 15 amino acids. CDR3 residues: CASSQGQGVGGTQYF. CDR3 DNA: TGCGCCAGCAGTCAGGGACAGGGGGTTGGAGGTACGCAGTATTTT.

This clonotype was recorded many times. The J gene is TRBJ1-2, the V gene TRBV29-1; 8 bases agree with TRBD1. CDR1 SQVTM and CDR2 ANQGSEA come from the germline V gene. After removal of 3 bases from V and 2 bases from J, the junction contained 11 bases not matched to a gene. The CDR3 totals 16 residues. For the CDR3, the DNA is TGCAGCGTTGATCTGTCTCAGGGGGCGACCAACTATGGCTACACCTTC. Its protein is CSVDLSQGATNYGYTF.

The chain combines TRBV15 with TRBJ2-3, with TRBD2 matching over 13 bases. CDR1 LNHNV and CDR2 YYDKDF come from the germline V gene (reference sequence). The V and J ends lost 2 bases and 4 bases, in that order; junction bases with no gene match: 9. The CDR3 covers 18 residues. The CDR3 reads CATSRRPGLAGPADTQYF. CDR3 nucleotide sequence: TGTGCCACCAGCAGACGTCCGGGACTAGCGGGACCGGCAGATACGCAGTATTTT.

This clonotype was recorded a few times. The chain couples TRBV6-5 to TRBJ1-5, with no clear D. The length of the CDR3 is 14 residues. Between the trimmed V and J ends, which lost 6 bases and 4 bases, there was a span of 13 bases. The V gene's germline CDR1 is MNHEY and CDR2 SVGAGI. The CDR3 protein is CASRAQTANQPQHF. CDR3 DNA: TGTGCCAGCAGGGCCCAGACGGCAAATCAGCCCCAGCATTTT.

The J gene is TRBJ2-4, the V gene TRBV20-1; 13 positions agree with TRBD2. Germline V lookup: CDR1 DFQATT, CDR2 SNEGSKA (reference sequence). CDR3 length equals 20 residues. V lost 1 base and J lost 1; bases outside the gene matches: 13. CDR3: CSARVQGGTSGGAAKNIQYF. The CDR3, as DNA: TGCAGTGCTAGAGTTCAAGGAGGAACTAGCGGGGGGGCGGCCAAAAACATTCAGTACTTC.

As for this clonotype: A much larger clone lies a single base off, so this may be a read error. The chain recombines TRBV5-1 with TRBJ1-2; D gene unclear. Germline V CDR1 and CDR2: SGHRS, YFSETQ. CDR3 length: 13 residues. CDR3 in amino acids: CACSSGSADGYTF. The CDR3, as DNA: TGCGCCTGCAGCTCGGGGTCCGCAGATGGCTACACCTTC. Together with reference TRBV5-1 and TRBJ1-2, the CDR3 gives the full variable domain: KAGVTQTPRYLIKTRGQQVTLSCSPISGHRSVSWYQQTPGQGLQFLFEYFSETQRNKGNFPGRFSGRQFSNSRSEMNVSTLELGDSALYLCACSSGSADGYTFGSGTRLTVV.

This clonotype showed up many times. This chain uses TRBV2 with TRBJ2-1; D perhaps matches TRBD2 (5 bases). V lost 1 base to trimming and J lost 0 bases, with 10 bases between them. In germline, CDR1 is SNHLY, CDR2 FYNNEI. The CDR3 runs to 16 residues. CDR3 sequence: CASSEDATSSYNEQFF. CDR3 nucleotides: TGTGCCAGCAGTGAAGACGCTACTAGCTCCTACAATGAGCAGTTCTTC.

CDR3 sequence (DNA): TGCGCCAGCAGCCTTACAGGGGGAGGCTATGGCTACACCTTC. Residues: CASSLTGGGYGYTF. The genes are TRBV5-1 and TRBJ1-2; 8 nucleotides align to TRBD1. The CDR3 is 14 residues long. V lost 4 bases, J lost 4 bases, and 6 bases stayed unmatched. Germline V gene sequence: CDR1 SGHRS, CDR2 YFSETQ.

This clonotype was recorded many times. The gene calls are TRBV12-3 or TRBV12-4 and TRBJ2-1; 15 nucleotides align to TRBD2. The trim removed 6 bases at V and 4 bases at J, leaving 4 bases unmatched. The CDR3 covers 16 residues. Here the CDR3 DNA reads TGTGCCAGCAGATGGACTAGCGGGAGGGGATACAATGAGCAGTTCTTC. Translated: CASRWTSGRGYNEQFF.

This clonotype was recorded at least ten times. J is TRBJ1-2 and V is TRBV7-6; D gene ambiguous. CDR3 length: 13 residues. Germline V gene sequence: CDR1 SGHVS, CDR2 FNYEAQ. V gave up 1 base and J gave up 6 bases, with 9 bases separating them. CDR3 DNA sequence: TGTGCCAGCAGCTTAGGACGTCAGGATGGCTACACCTTC. It encodes CASSLGRQDGYTF.

This clonotype was counted between two and nine times. This chain uses TRBV3-1 with TRBJ2-3; D is possibly TRBD2 (5 bases). The germline V gene encodes CDR1 LGHDT and CDR2 YNNKEL (reference sequence). The V end was cut by 1 base, the J end by 0 bases, with 8 bases between. This CDR3 region has 15 residues. The CDR3 here is CASSQAGSSTDTQYF. CDR3 nucleotides: TGTGCCAGCAGCCAAGCGGGATCTAGCACAGATACGCAGTATTTT.